The 9 T cell receptor beta chains given below trace back to one sample, sequenced in a study of CXCR3-negative and CXCR3-positive naive CD8 T cells. In preparing the TRB cDNA libraries, 5' RACE with UMI labels was used. TCRdb re-called the 5' RACE reads; one entry per CDR3 protein, DNA not given. The listing contains roughly 89,000 distinct CDR3 sequences. Sequencing was carried out using naive CXCR3- CD8+ T cells from blood. The sample's subset: CD45RO-CCR7+CD27+CD95- naive CD8+ T cells lacking CXCR3 (TNR3-). The receptors stem from a human donor in good health. Some clones in this sample may be carry-over from other donors' samples.

The chain couples TRBV27 to TRBJ2-1; there is no DNA to check the TCRdb D call of TRBD1. Per the germline V gene, CDR1 is MNHEY and CDR2 is SMNVEV (reference sequence). The CDR3 contains 15 residues. Here the CDR3 reads CPSSPLQGAYNEQFF.

V gene TRBV29-1 combines with J gene TRBJ2-2; the TCRdb call, TRBD1, lacks DNA for checking. CDR1 is SQVTM, CDR2 ANQGSEA, per germline. This CDR3 is 13 amino acids long. CDR3 residues: CSVSPENTGELFF.

The rearrangement uses TRBV29-1 and TRBJ1-4. This CDR3 is 12 amino acids long. Germline-derived CDR1 and CDR2 are SQVTM and ANQGSEA. CDR3 protein: CSDRALGGKLFF.

The CDR3 is CASSYESGRTTYEQYF. The gene calls are TRBV6-6 and TRBJ2-7; TCRdb proposes TRBD2, but this gene call is untestable without DNA. Looked up from germline, CDR1 is MNHNY and CDR2 is SVGAGI (reference sequence). CDR3 length: 16 residues.

The genes are TRBV29-1 and TRBJ2-3. This CDR3 is built from 14 residues. Germline V CDR1 and CDR2: SQVTM, ANQGSEA. CDR3 sequence reads: CSVERGFEADTQYF.

The chain employs TRBV5-5 and TRBJ2-7; TCRdb selects TRBD2, and the lack of DNA leaves this call unchecked. Germline-derived CDR1 and CDR2 are SGHKS and YYEKEE (reference sequence). There are 13 residues in the CDR3. This chain's CDR3 is CASSFIQGGEQYF.

The chain couples TRBV30 to TRBJ1-3. CDR3 length equals 12 residues. The germline gives CDR1 GTSNPN, CDR2 SVGIG (reference sequence). This CDR3 reads CAWSLTGNTIYF.

The chain couples TRBV10-3 to TRBJ2-7. CDR1 and CDR2 (germline): ENHRY, SYGVKD. The CDR3 covers 14 residues. The CDR3 reads CAISEENWVYEQYF.

The rearrangement uses TRBV18 and TRBJ1-2. Germline CDR1 reads KGHSH; CDR2 reads LQKENI. CDR3 size: 12 residues. The CDR3 reads CASSPPEDGYTF.